The clone carrying this T cell receptor (beta chain) was counted only a few times. The antigen remains unidentified. This entry is derived from a study of identical twins. Study-level results: Memory repertoires lacked the insertion deficit that abundant cord blood beta clonotypes showed. Conclusions leaned on cross-sectional statistical analysis and did not track the same donors over time. Researchers reported weaker excess twin sharing in beta out-of-frame sequences.

The CDR3 runs to 13 residues. CDR1 and CDR2 (germline): SGHNT, YYREEE (reference sequence). V lost 1 base to trimming and J lost 6 bases, with 7 bases between them. TCRdb re-called the 5' RACE reads through MiXCR, storing one row per CDR3 protein. The table lists about 530,000 distinct CDR3 sequences, approximately 20% of them singletons. This same sample was also taken into another study, of yellow fever vaccine responses in identical twins.

The TCR was taken from a woman between 18 and 29 years old in good health. Sample: CD4+ T cells sorted from blood. The chain couples TRBV5-4 to TRBJ2-2, with no clear D. Written as DNA, the CDR3 is TGTGCCAGCAGCTTGTATGGGTCCGGGGAGCTGTTTTTT. Translated: CASSLYGSGELFF.